This T cell receptor beta chain was sequenced in a study of Ad26.COV2.S vaccination and SARS-CoV-2 variants. Treatment: some 20 received Ad26.COV2.S at low or high dose, single or two shots; roughly five received placebo; per-sample allocation not given. Sample collection was performed on day 63 after the first vaccine or placebo injection. Study-wide points: Considerable breadth of spike-specific CD8+ and CD4+ T cell responses has reportedly been documented following vaccination.

TCRdb's copy holds only in-frame clones and misses some; the assay was immunoSEQ multiplex PCR. This sample carries a few hundred thousand clones, 88% of them seen once, and the ten largest clones take 3.5% to 4%. A remark on this clone: Its antigen remains unidentified.

The CDR3 sequence is 16 residues long. V was cut by 3 bases and J by 7 bases, with 22 bases left in between. The germline CDR1 and CDR2 sequences are SGDLS and YYNGEE. This TCR was recovered from a person aged 18-60 years who received the Ad26.COV2.S COVID-19 vaccine or a placebo. Source: peripheral blood, taken in a trial of Ad26.COV2.S vaccine versus placebo. This chain links TRBV9 with TRBJ2-5, with a tentative D call TRBD1 (8 bases). The CDR3 region is CASSAGEGYRGTTQYF. DNA for the CDR3: TGTGCCAGCAGCGCTGGGGAGGGGTACAGGGGGACGACCCAGTACTTC.